This T cell receptor beta chain was observed in a study of control samples from healthy donors and cancer patients. This CDR3 has 18 amino acids. In germline, CDR1 is LGHNA, CDR2 YSLEER. Unmatched junction bases numbered 9, after V lost 2 bases and J lost 5 bases. Sequenced by immunoSEQ multiplex PCR; TCRdb stores in-frame clones only, minus some. The sample has about 75,000 clones; approximately 88% are singletons. This receptor was identified in a man aged 45-65 years in good health. Sequenced: blood. This chain links TRBV4-3 with TRBJ2-1, with 13 bases matching TRBD2. CDR3 sequence: CASSQQLAGGPLDNEQFF. The DNA for the CDR3 is TGCGCCAGCAGCCAACAACTAGCGGGAGGGCCTCTGGACAATGAGCAGTTCTTC.